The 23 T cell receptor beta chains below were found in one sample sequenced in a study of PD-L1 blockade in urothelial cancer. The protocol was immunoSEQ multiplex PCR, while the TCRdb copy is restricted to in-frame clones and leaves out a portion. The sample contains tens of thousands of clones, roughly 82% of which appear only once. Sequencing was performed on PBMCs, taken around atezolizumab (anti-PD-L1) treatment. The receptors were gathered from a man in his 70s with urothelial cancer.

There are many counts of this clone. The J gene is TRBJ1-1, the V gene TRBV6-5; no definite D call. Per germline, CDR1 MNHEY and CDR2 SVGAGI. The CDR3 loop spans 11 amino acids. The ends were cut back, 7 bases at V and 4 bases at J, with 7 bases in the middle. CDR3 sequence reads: CASITGTEAFF. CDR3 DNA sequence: TGTGCCAGCATCACCGGCACTGAAGCTTTCTTT.

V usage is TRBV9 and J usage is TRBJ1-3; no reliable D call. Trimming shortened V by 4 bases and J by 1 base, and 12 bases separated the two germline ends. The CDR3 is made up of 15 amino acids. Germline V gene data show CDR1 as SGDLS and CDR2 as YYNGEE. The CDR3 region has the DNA TGTGCCAGCAGCCCTAGAGTGTCTTCTGGAAACACCATATATTTT. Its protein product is CASSPRVSSGNTIYF.

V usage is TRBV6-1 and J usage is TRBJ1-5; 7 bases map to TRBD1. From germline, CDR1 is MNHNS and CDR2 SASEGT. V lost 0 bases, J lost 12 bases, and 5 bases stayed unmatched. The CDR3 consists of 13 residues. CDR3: CASSEAADRDQHF. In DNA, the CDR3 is TGTGCCAGCAGTGAAGCGGCCGACAGGGACCAGCATTTT.

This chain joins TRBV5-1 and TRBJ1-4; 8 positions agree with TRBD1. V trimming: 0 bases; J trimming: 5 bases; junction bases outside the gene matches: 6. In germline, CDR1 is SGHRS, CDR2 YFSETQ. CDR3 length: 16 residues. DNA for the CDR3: TGCGCCAGCAGCTTGGCGCTTGGACAGGGCAATGAAAAACTGTTTTTT. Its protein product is CASSLALGQGNEKLFF.

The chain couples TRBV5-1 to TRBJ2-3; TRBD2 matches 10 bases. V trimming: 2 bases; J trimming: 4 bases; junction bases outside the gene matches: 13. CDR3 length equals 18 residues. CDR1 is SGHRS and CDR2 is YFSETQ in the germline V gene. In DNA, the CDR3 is TGCGCCAGCAGCTTCGGACCTAGCGGGGGCACGTTCGCAGATACGCAGTATTTT. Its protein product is CASSFGPSGGTFADTQYF.

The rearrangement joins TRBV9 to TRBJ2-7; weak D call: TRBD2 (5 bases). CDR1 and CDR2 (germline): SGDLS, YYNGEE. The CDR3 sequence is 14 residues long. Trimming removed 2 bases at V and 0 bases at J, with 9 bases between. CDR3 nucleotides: TGTGCCAGCAGCGTGGACGGGGTCTCCTACGAGCAGTACTTC. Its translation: CASSVDGVSYEQYF.

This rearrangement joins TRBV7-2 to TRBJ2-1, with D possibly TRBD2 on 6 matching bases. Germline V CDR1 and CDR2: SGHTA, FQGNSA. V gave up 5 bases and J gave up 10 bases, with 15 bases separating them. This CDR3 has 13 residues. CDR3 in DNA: TGTGCCAGCAGCCTCCCCGGGAGAACGGAGCAGTTCTTC. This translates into CASSLPGRTEQFF.

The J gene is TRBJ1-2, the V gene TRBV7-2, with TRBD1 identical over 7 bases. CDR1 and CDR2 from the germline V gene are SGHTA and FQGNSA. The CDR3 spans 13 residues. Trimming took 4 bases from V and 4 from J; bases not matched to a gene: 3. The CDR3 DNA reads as TGTGCCAGCAGCTCGACAGGGTTCTATGGCTACACCTTC. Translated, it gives CASSSTGFYGYTF.

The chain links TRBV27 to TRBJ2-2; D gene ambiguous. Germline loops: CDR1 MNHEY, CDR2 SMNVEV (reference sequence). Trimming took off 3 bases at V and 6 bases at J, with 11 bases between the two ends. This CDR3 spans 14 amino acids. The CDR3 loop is CASSFNRAAGELFF. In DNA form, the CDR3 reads TGTGCCAGCAGTTTCAACAGAGCCGCCGGGGAGCTGTTTTTT.

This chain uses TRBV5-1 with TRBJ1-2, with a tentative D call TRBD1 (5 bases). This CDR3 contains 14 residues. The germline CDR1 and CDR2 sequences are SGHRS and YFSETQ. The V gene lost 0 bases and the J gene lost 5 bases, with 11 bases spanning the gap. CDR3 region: CASSLAGGPYGYTF. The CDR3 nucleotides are TGCGCCAGCAGCTTGGCGGGGGGACCTTATGGCTACACCTTC. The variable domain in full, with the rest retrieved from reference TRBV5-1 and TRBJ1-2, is KAGVTQTPRYLIKTRGQQVTLSCSPISGHRSVSWYQQTPGQGLQFLFEYFSETQRNKGNFPGRFSGRQFSNSRSEMNVSTLELGDSALYLCASSLAGGPYGYTFGSGTRLTVV.

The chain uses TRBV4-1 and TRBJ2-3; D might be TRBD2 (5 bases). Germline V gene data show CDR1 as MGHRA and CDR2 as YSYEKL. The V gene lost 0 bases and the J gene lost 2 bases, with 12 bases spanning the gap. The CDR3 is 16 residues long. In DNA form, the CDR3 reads TGCGCCAGCAGCCAAGATCCCCTAGCATCCACAGATACGCAGTATTTT. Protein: CASSQDPLASTDTQYF.

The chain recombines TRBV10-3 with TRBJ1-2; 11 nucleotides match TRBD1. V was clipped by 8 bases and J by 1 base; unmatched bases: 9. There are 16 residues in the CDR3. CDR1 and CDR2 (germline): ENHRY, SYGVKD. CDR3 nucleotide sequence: TGTGCCATCCAGAGGACAGGGGGCGCTTTTAACTATGGCTACACCTTC. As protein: CAIQRTGGAFNYGYTF.

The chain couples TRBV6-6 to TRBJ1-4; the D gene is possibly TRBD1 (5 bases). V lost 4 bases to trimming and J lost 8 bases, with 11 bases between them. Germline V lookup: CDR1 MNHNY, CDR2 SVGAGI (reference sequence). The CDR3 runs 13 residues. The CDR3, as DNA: TGTGCCAGCAGTTCGACAGCCCGGGAAAAACTGTTTTTT. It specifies CASSSTAREKLFF.

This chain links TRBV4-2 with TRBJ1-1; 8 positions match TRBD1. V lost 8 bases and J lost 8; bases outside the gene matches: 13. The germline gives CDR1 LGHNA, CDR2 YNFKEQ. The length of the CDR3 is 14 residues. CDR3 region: CASAPGPGTGEAFF. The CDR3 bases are TGTGCCAGCGCCCCAGGCCCCGGGACAGGAGAAGCTTTCTTT.

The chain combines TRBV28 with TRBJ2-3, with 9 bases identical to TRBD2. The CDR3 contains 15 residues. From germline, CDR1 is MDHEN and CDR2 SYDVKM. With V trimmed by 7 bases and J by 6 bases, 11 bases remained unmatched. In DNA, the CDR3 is TGTGCCAGCACAACGCAAGCGGGGGGAAGGGATACGCAGTATTTT. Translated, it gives CASTTQAGGRDTQYF.

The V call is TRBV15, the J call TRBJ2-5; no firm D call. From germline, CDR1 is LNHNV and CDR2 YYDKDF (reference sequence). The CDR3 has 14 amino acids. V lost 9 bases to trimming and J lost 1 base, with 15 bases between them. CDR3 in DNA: TGTGCCACGGCGCAGGCAGCTTTCCAAGAGACCCAGTACTTC. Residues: CATAQAAFQETQYF.

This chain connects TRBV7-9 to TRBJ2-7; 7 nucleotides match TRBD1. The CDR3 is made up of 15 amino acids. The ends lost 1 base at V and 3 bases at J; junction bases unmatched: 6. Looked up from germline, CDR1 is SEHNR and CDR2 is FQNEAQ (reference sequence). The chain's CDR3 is CASSLVGGVGYEQYF. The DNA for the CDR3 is TGTGCCAGCAGCTTAGTAGGGGGCGTGGGCTACGAGCAGTACTTC.

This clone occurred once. The CDR3 is CASSEGQIYGYTF. DNA for the CDR3: TGTGCCAGCAGTGAAGGACAGATCTATGGCTACACCTTC. The chain combines TRBV6-1 with TRBJ1-2; a weak D match, TRBD1 (5 bases). CDR1 and CDR2 (germline): MNHNS, SASEGT. There are 13 residues in the CDR3. Trimming shortened V by 1 base and J by 4 bases, and 7 bases separated the two germline ends.

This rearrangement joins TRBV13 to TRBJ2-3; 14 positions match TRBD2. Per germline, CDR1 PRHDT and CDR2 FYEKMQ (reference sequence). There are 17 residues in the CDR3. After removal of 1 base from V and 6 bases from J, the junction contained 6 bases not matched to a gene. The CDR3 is CASSLDGTSGSMDTQYF. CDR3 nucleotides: TGTGCCAGCAGCTTAGATGGGACTAGCGGGAGCATGGATACGCAGTATTTT.

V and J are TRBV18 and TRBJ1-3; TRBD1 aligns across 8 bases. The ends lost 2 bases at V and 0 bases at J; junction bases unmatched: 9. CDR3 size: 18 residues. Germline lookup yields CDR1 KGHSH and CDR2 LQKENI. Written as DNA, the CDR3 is TGTGCCAGCTCACCAGAGGCCCAGGGGGCTTCCTCTGGAAACACCATATATTTT. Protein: CASSPEAQGASSGNTIYF.

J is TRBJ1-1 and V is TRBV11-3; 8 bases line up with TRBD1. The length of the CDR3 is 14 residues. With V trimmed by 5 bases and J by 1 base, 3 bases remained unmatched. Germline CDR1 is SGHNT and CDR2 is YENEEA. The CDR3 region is CASSRTGTNTEAFF. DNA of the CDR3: TGTGCCAGCAGCCGGACAGGGACGAACACTGAAGCTTTCTTT.

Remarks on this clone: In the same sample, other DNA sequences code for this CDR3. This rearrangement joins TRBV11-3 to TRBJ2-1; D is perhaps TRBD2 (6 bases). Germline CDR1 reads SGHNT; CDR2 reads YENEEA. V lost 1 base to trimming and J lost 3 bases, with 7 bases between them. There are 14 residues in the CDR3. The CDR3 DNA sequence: TGTGCCAGCAGCTTAGCGGGGGTCTACAATGAGCAGTTCTTC. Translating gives CASSLAGVYNEQFF. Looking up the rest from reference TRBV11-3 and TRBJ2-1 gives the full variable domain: EAGVVQSPRYKIIEKKQPVAFWCNPISGHNTLYWYLQNLGQGPELLIRYENEEAVDDSQLPKDRFSAERLKGVDSTLKIQPAELGDSAVYLCASSLAGVYNEQFFGPGTRLTVL.

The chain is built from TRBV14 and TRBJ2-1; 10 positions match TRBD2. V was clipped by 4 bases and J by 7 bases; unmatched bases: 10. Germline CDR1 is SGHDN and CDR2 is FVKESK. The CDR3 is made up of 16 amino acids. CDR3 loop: CASSRLLAGASNEQFF. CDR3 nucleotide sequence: TGTGCCAGCAGCCGTCTGCTAGCGGGGGCGTCAAATGAGCAGTTCTTC.